This T cell receptor beta chain was recorded in a study of early T cells in non-severe SARS-CoV-2 infection. Findings and limits, study-wide: Private and CD4 specificities were missed by VDJdb matching, which favored anti-spike CD8 responses.

This CDR3 is built from 14 residues. Germline lookup yields CDR1 DFQATT and CDR2 SNEGSKA (reference sequence). V was cut by 6 bases and J by 1 base, with 14 bases left in between. This clonotype was counted between two and nine times. No antigen is known for it. In the library, individual cDNA molecules carried attached unique molecular identifiers. One entry per CDR3 protein results from TCRdb running MiXCR on the 5' RACE reads. In the table there are approximately 43,000 distinct CDR3 sequences, approximately 6.9% of which are singletons. Sequencing used whole blood. The clonotype originates from an adult who was a healthcare worker with PCR-confirmed SARS-CoV-2 infection or an uninfected control (not recorded which). The chain carries TRBV20-1 and TRBJ2-3, with TRBD2 as a possible D gene (7 bases). The CDR3 loop is CSAGGQGRTDTQYF. The CDR3 DNA reads as TGCAGTGCCGGGGGGCAGGGCCGCACAGATACGCAGTATTTT.